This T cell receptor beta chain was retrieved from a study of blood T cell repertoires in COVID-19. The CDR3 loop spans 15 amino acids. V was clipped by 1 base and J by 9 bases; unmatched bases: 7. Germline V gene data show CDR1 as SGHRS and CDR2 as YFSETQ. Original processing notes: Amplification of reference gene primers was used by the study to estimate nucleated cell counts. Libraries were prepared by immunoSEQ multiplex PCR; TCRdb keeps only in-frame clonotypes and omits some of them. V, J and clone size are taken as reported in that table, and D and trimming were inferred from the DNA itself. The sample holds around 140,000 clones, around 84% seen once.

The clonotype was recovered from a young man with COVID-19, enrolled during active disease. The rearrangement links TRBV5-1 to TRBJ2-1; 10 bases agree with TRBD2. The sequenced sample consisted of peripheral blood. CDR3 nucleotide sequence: TGCGCCAGCAGCTTGTTCCTAGCGGGAGCGGGTGAGCAGTTCTTC. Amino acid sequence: CASSLFLAGAGEQFF.